This T cell receptor beta chain was documented in a study of blood T cells in healthy people across ages. Together with a sample-barcoded 5' primer, a J-beta primer mix was included in a second PCR lasting about 6 to 12 cycles. TCRdb recomputed calls from the 5' RACE reads with MiXCR, one row per CDR3 protein. Of 1.5 million to 2 million distinct CDR3 sequences listed, about 50% are singletons. The CDR3 consists of 17 residues. V dropped 5 bases and J dropped 0; count of bases not matched to a gene: 9. CDR1 and CDR2 (germline): SGHAT, FQDESV (reference sequence). This clonotype originated in a woman aged 35 to 49 in good health. The gene calls are TRBV11-1 and TRBJ2-4; 8 nucleotides line up with TRBD1. The specimen sequenced was blood. This CDR3 reads CASSPHRGALAKNIQYF. Written as DNA, the CDR3 is TGTGCCAGCAGCCCGCACAGGGGGGCTCTAGCCAAAAACATTCAGTACTTC.